This is a list of T cell receptor beta chains from one sample in a study of shared clonotypes between healthy human individuals. The assay was immunoSEQ multiplex PCR, and TCRdb's table has in-frame clones only and misses some. The table has some 790,000 clones, 72% seen once. Material for sequencing was memory CD4+ T cells sorted from blood. Receptors originate from a woman aged 25 to 45 in good health. The CDR3 runs from the conserved cysteine through the conserved F or W. A D gene is named only where the DNA matches it firmly. The size field is filled for only some rows; it gives once, few, many or a size class.

V gene	D gene	clone size	J gene	CDR3 protein	CDR3 DNA
TRBV5-4	TRBD1	-	TRBJ1-2	CASSSPGQGNYGYTF	TGTGCCAGCAGTTCGCCGGGACAGGGGAACTATGGCTACACCTTC
TRBV11-2	TRBD1	few	TRBJ2-7	CASSLQDREQYF	TGTGCCAGCAGCTTACAGGACAGGGAGCAGTACTTC
TRBV14	TRBD1	-	TRBJ1-2	CASSHLTGAESYTF	TGTGCCAGCAGCCACCTGACAGGGGCTGAGAGCTACACCTTC
TRBV6-1	-	-	TRBJ1-2	CASSEAGQTGFNYGYTF	TGTGCCAGCAGTGAGGCGGGGCAGACTGGTTTTAACTATGGCTACACCTTC
TRBV9	-	-	TRBJ2-7	CASSPTVAPYEQYF	TGTGCCAGCAGCCCGACGGTAGCGCCCTACGAGCAGTACTTC
TRBV10-2	-	-	TRBJ2-7	CASSEDGSSYEQYF	TGCGCCAGCAGTGAAGACGGGAGCTCCTACGAGCAGTACTTC
TRBV11-2	TRBD2	-	TRBJ2-4	CASSKMTSGSPKNIQYF	TGTGCCAGCAGCAAAATGACTAGCGGGAGTCCCAAAAACATTCAGTACTTC
TRBV6-5	TRBD1	-	TRBJ1-2	CASSYSWAGGHGYTF	TGTGCCAGCAGTTACTCTTGGGCAGGGGGCCATGGCTACACCTTC
TRBV10-3	-	many	TRBJ1-1	CAIGANTEAFF	TGTGCCATCGGGGCAAACACTGAAGCTTTCTTT
TRBV18	-	-	TRBJ2-5	CASSSNSGSQETQYF	TGTGCCAGCTCATCGAATTCAGGGAGTCAAGAGACCCAGTACTTC
TRBV29-1	TRBD2	-	TRBJ2-1	CSANLAGVRLYYNEQFF	TGCAGCGCAAATTTAGCGGGAGTCCGTTTATACTACAATGAGCAGTTCTTC
TRBV7-9	-	-	TRBJ2-7	CASSTAGITEQYF	TGTGCCAGCAGCACCGCGGGTATAACCGAGCAGTACTTC
TRBV7-2	-	-	TRBJ2-2	CASSLVGTRPTGELFF	TGTGCCAGCAGCTTAGTAGGGACCAGGCCCACCGGGGAGCTGTTTTTT
TRBV2	-	-	TRBJ2-5	CASSQPRAGSFQETQYF	TGTGCCAGCAGCCAACCTAGGGCAGGGTCCTTCCAAGAGACCCAGTACTTC
TRBV6-1	-	few	TRBJ2-7	CASSEAVQVGEQYF	TGTGCCAGCAGTGAAGCAGTCCAGGTCGGCGAGCAGTACTTC
TRBV5-6	TRBD1	-	TRBJ2-7	CASSSDRDLSYEQYF	TGTGCCAGCAGTTCGGACAGGGACCTTTCCTACGAGCAGTACTTC
TRBV19	-	-	TRBJ2-7	CASSILGGYEQYF	TGTGCCAGTAGTATTTTAGGGGGCTACGAGCAGTACTTC
TRBV7-9	TRBD2	-	TRBJ2-3	CASSSTWTSGRASEDTQYF	TGTGCCAGCAGCTCGACCTGGACTAGCGGGAGGGCCTCGGAAGATACGCAGTATTTT
TRBV28	-	-	TRBJ2-7	CASSLIQDYEQYF	TGTGCCAGCAGTTTAATACAGGATTACGAGCAGTACTTC
TRBV7-8	TRBD2	-	TRBJ2-1	CASSSGLVRDNEQFF	TGTGCCAGCAGCTCCGGACTAGTTCGCGACAATGAGCAGTTCTTC
TRBV30	-	-	TRBJ2-7	CAWRTGQSSYEQYF	TGTGCCTGGCGAACCGGACAAAGCTCCTACGAGCAGTACTTC
TRBV5-1	TRBD2	-	TRBJ2-3	CASSSSGTTSTDTQYF	TGCGCCAGCAGCTCTAGCGGGACGACTAGCACAGATACGCAGTATTTT
TRBV28	-	-	TRBJ2-7	CASSLDGGVSSYEQYF	TGTGCCAGCAGTTTGGACGGTGGTGTCAGCTCCTACGAGCAGTACTTC
TRBV4-2	TRBD2	-	TRBJ2-3	CASSQDRAGVTDTQYF	TGTGCCAGCAGCCAAGATCGGGCGGGAGTAACAGATACGCAGTATTTT
TRBV28	-	many	TRBJ1-2	CASSPPGPSNYGYTF	TGTGCCAGCAGTCCCCCAGGGCCCTCTAACTATGGCTACACCTTC
TRBV2	-	few	TRBJ2-3	CASSRGPRDTQYF	TGTGCCAGCAGTAGGGGCCCCAGAGATACGCAGTATTTT
TRBV7-8	TRBD1	-	TRBJ1-5	CASSLVAYRTGGRNQPQHF	TGTGCCAGCAGCTTAGTGGCCTACCGGACAGGGGGACGCAATCAGCCCCAGCATTTT
TRBV27	TRBD2	-	TRBJ2-2	CASSFIRGGTGELFF	TGTGCCAGCAGTTTTATAAGGGGAGGGACCGGGGAGCTGTTTTTT
TRBV29-1	TRBD2	-	TRBJ2-3	CSGTGGADTQYF	TGCAGCGGAACGGGAGGAGCAGATACGCAGTATTTT
TRBV5-1	-	once	TRBJ1-2	CASHFRPREYGYTF	TGCGCCAGCCACTTCCGGCCGAGGGAATATGGCTACACCTTC
TRBV28	TRBD1	few	TRBJ1-5	CASRSDRAESQPQHF	TGTGCCAGCAGGTCGGACAGGGCGGAGAGTCAGCCCCAGCATTTT
TRBV7-2	-	-	TRBJ1-5	CASSSGGDQPQHF	TGTGCCAGCAGCTCGGGTGGGGATCAGCCCCAGCATTTT
TRBV6-1	TRBD1	-	TRBJ2-7	CASGTGAAEQYF	TGTGCCAGCGGGACAGGGGCTGCCGAGCAGTACTTC
TRBV28	-	-	TRBJ1-2	CASMKGSDNYGYTF	TGTGCCAGCATGAAAGGGTCCGATAACTATGGCTACACCTTC
TRBV21-1	-	-	TRBJ2-7	CASSKAMGHRYEQYF	TGTGCCAGCAGCAAAGCGATGGGACACCGCTACGAGCAGTACTTC
TRBV28	-	-	TRBJ1-2	CASTSYSYGYTF	TGTGCCAGCACGTCATACAGTTATGGCTACACCTTC
TRBV19	-	-	TRBJ1-5	CASTWGSNQPQHF	TGTGCCAGTACTTGGGGCAGCAATCAGCCCCAGCATTTT
TRBV20-1	-	few	TRBJ2-1	CSALSFPEQFF	TGCAGTGCCCTAAGCTTCCCCGAGCAGTTCTTC
TRBV19	TRBD2	-	TRBJ2-1	CASSPDSPGLAGVDEQFF	TGTGCCAGTAGTCCTGATTCGCCGGGACTAGCGGGAGTAGATGAGCAGTTCTTC
TRBV28	-	few	TRBJ2-3	CASSPRWGTDTQYF	TGTGCCAGCAGTCCACGGTGGGGGACAGATACGCAGTATTTT
TRBV15	TRBD2	-	TRBJ2-1	CATSRQAGYGEQFF	TGTGCCACCAGCAGACAAGCGGGATACGGTGAGCAGTTCTTC
TRBV9	-	-	TRBJ1-4	CASSPLRSSTNEKLFF	TGTGCCAGCAGCCCCCTCCGGAGTTCGACTAATGAAAAACTGTTTTTT
TRBV5-1	TRBD2	-	TRBJ2-7	CASTDSGGYYEQYF	TGCGCCAGCACCGATTCCGGGGGGTACTACGAGCAGTACTTC
TRBV2	-	-	TRBJ1-3	CASRGQPSSGNTIYF	TGTGCCAGCAGAGGACAGCCGAGCTCTGGAAACACCATATATTTT
TRBV18	TRBD2	-	TRBJ2-3	CASSPSLAGTDTQYF	TGTGCCAGCTCACCATCACTAGCGGGCACAGATACGCAGTATTTT